The T cell receptor (beta chain) under discussion was sequenced for a study of shared clonotypes between healthy human individuals. Study-wide results and limits: Clonotype sharing among donors, it was expected, would be affected by sequencing depth.

For this clone: The antigen is unknown.

Extraction of genomic DNA in unsorted samples used roughly 100 million PBMCs. Germline V gene sequence: CDR1 SGHAT, CDR2 FQDESV (reference sequence). The CDR3 covers 13 residues. The germline V and J ends were trimmed by 6 bases and 1 base, with 6 bases remaining between them. With ten immunoSEQ deep assay plates, unsorted PBMC DNA underwent sequencing. In the original processing: ImmunoSEQ junction-only sequences lacked quality scores, so their filtering differed. Repertoires were generated with immunoSEQ multiplex PCR, while TCRdb's copy carries only in-frame clones and drops some. From that table come the V and J calls and clone size; the DNA was used to work out D and trimming. The table has roughly 450,000 clones, 79% seen once.

The sample was PBMCs. The TCR sequence derives from a woman aged 40-49 years in good health. Some clones in this sample may be carry-over from other donors' samples. This rearrangement joins TRBV11-1 to TRBJ2-2; no clear D. CDR3 in amino acids: CASSVVNTGELFF. DNA for the CDR3: TGTGCCAGCAGTGTGGTGAACACCGGGGAGCTGTTTTTT.